The following is a TCR beta chain sequence with its context. Using immunoSEQ multiplex PCR, the repertoire was profiled, and TCRdb retains in-frame clones only, with some absent. The table lists millions of clones, about 95% of them singletons. CDR3 length: 14 residues. Germline assignment: CDR1 MNHEY and CDR2 SMNVEV (reference sequence). V lost 4 bases to trimming and J lost 4 bases; unmatched junction nucleotides: 3. The sample originates from a study of shared clonotypes between healthy human individuals. Naive CD8 isolation took CD45RO-negative cells positively selected for CCR7 and excluded terminally differentiated effector memory CD45RA+ cells.

The V gene is TRBV27, the J gene TRBJ1-2; 10 bases fit TRBD1. The source of this sequence is a man aged 18-30 years in good health. The sequencing sample was made of naive CD8+ T cells sorted from blood. CDR3 nucleotides: TGTGCCAGCAGTTACCGGGACAGGGGCTATGGCTACACCTTC. Protein product: CASSYRDRGYGYTF.